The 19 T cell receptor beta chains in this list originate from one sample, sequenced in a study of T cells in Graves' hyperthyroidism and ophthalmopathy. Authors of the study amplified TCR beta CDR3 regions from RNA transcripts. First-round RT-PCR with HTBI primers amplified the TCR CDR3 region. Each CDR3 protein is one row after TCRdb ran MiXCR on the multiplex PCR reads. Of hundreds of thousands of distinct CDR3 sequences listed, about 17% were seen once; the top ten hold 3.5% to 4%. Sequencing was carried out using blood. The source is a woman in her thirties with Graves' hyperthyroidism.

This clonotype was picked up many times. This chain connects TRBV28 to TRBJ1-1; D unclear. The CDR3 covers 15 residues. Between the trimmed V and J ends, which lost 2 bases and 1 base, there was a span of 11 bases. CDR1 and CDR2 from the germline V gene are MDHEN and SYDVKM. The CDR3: CASSLGLGENTEAFF. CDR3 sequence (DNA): TGTGCCAGCAGTTTAGGCTTGGGAGAGAACACTGAAGCTTTCTTT.

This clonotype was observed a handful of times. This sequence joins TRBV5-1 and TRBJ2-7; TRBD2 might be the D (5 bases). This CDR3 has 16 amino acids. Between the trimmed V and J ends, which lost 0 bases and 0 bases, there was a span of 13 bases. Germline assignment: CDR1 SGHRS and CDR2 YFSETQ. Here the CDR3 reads CASSLVSARSSYEQYF. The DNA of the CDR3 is TGCGCCAGCAGCTTGGTTAGCGCCAGGAGCTCCTACGAGCAGTACTTC.

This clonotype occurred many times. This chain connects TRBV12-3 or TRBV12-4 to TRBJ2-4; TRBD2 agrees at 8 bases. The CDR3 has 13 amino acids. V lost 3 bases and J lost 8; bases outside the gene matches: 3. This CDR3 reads CASSFSGVDIQYF. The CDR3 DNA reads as TGTGCCAGCAGTTTTAGCGGGGTAGACATTCAGTACTTC.

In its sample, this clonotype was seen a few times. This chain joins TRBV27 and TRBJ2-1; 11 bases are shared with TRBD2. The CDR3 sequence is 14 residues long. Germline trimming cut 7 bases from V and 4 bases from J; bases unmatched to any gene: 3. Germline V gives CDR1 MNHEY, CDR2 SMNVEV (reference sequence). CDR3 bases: TGTGCCAGCATCGGACTAGCGGGTTACAATGAGCAGTTCTTC. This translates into CASIGLAGYNEQFF.

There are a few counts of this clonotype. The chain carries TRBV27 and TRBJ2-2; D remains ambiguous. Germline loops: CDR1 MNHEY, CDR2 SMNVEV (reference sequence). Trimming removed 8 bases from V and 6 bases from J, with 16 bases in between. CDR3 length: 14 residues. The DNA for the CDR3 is TGTGCCAGCCGCGCCGGGCTTGCGGCCGGGGAGCTGTTTTTT. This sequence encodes CASRAGLAAGELFF.

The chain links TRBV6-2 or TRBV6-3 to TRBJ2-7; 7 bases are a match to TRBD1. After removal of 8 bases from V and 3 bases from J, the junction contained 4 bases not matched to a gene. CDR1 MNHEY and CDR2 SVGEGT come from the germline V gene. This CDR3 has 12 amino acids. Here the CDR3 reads CASRDSYYEQYF. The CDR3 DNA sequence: TGTGCCAGCCGGGACAGTTACTACGAGCAGTACTTC.

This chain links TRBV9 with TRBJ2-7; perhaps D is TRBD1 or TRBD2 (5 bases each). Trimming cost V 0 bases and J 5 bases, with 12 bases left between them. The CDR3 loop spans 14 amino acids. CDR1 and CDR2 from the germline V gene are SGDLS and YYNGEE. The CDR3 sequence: CASSVGDLNHEQYF. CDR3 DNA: TGTGCCAGCAGCGTAGGGGACCTGAATCACGAGCAGTACTTC.

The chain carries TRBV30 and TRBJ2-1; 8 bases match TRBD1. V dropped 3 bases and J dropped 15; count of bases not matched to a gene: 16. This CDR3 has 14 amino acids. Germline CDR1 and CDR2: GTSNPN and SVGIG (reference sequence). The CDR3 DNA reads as TGTGCCTGGAGCCGCCGGGACAGGACCGAGGCCAGGTTCTTC. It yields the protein CAWSRRDRTEARFF.

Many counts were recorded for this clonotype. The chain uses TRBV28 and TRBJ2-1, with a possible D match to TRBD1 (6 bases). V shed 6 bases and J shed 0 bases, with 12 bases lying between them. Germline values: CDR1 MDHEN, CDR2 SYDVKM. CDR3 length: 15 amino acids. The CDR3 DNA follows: TGTGCCAGCAGGTGGGACACGAGCTCCTACAATGAGCAGTTCTTC. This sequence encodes CASRWDTSSYNEQFF.

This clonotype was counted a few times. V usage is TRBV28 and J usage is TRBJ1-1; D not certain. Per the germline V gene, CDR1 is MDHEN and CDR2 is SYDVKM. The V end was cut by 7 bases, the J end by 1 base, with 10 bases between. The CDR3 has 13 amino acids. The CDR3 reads CASTLATNTEAFF. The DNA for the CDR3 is TGTGCCAGCACCCTCGCAACGAACACTGAAGCTTTCTTT.

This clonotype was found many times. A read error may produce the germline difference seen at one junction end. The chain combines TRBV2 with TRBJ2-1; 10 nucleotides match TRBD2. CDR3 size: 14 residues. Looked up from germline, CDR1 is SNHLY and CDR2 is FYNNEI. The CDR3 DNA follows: TGTGCCAGCAGAGAAGCGGGAGGGCCGGGTGAGCAGTTCTTC. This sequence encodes CASREAGGPGEQFF.

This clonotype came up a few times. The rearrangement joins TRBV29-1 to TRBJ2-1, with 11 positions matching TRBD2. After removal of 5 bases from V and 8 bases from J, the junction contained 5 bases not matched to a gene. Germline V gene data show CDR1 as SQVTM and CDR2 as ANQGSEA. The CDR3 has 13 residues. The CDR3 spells CSVLAGGIDEQFF. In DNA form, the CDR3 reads TGCAGCGTTCTAGCGGGAGGCATCGATGAGCAGTTCTTC.

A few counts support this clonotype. The CDR3 region is CASRLTPGGRAGELFF. The CDR3 nucleotides read TGCGCCAGCAGATTGACCCCGGGGGGACGTGCCGGGGAGCTGTTTTTT. The chain joins TRBV5-1 to TRBJ2-2; 7 nucleotides align to TRBD2. The germline V gene has CDR1 SGHRS and CDR2 YFSETQ. J gave up 6 bases and V 5 bases, and 13 bases lay outside the gene matches. The CDR3 is 16 residues long.

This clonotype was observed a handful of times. In DNA form, the CDR3 reads TGCGCCAGCAGCTTGTCGGCGGGAGGGCCCTCGACCGGGGAGCTGTTTTTT. Translated: CASSLSAGGPSTGELFF. This chain uses TRBV5-1 with TRBJ2-2; the match to TRBD2 covers 9 bases. The ends lost 1 base at V and 5 bases at J; junction bases unmatched: 9. Germline V CDR1 and CDR2: SGHRS, YFSETQ. This CDR3 has 17 residues.

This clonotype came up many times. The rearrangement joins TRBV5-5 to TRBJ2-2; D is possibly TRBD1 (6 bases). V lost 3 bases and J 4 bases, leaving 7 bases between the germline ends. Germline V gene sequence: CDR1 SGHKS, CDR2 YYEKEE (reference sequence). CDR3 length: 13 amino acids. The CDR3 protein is CASSWDITGELFF. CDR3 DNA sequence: TGTGCCAGCAGCTGGGACATCACCGGGGAGCTGTTTTTT.

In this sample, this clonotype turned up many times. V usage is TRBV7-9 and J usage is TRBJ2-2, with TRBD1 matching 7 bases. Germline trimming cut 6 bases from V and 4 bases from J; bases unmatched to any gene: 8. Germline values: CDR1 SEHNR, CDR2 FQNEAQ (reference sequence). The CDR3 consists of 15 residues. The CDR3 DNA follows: TGTGCCAGCAGTTCAACCGGGACAGCCACCGGGGAGCTGTTTTTT. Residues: CASSSTGTATGELFF. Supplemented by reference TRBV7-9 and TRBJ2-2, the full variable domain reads DTGVSQNPRHKITKRGQNVTFRCDPISEHNRLYWYRQTLGQGPEFLTYFQNEAQLEKSRLLSDRFSAERPKGSFSTLEIQRTEQGDSAMYLCASSSTGTATGELFFGEGSRLTVL.

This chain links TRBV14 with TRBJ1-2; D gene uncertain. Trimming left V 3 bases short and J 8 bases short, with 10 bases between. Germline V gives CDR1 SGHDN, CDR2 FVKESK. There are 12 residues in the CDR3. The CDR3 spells CASSHLQYGYTF. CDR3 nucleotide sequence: TGTGCCAGCAGCCATCTGCAGTACGGCTACACCTTC.

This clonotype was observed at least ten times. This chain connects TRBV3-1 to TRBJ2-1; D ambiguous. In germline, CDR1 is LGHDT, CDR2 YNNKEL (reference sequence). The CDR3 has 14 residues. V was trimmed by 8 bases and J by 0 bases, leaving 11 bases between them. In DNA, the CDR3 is TGTGCCAGCTCGGGCTGGAGCTCCTACAATGAGCAGTTCTTC. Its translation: CASSGWSSYNEQFF.

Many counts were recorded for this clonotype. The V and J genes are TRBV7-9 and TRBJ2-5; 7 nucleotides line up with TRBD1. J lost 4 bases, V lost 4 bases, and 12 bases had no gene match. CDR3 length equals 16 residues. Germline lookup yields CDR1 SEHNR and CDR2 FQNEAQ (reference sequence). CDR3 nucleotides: TGTGCCAGCAGCTCCTCCGGACAGGTTCTGGCAGAGACCCAGTACTTC. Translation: CASSSSGQVLAETQYF.